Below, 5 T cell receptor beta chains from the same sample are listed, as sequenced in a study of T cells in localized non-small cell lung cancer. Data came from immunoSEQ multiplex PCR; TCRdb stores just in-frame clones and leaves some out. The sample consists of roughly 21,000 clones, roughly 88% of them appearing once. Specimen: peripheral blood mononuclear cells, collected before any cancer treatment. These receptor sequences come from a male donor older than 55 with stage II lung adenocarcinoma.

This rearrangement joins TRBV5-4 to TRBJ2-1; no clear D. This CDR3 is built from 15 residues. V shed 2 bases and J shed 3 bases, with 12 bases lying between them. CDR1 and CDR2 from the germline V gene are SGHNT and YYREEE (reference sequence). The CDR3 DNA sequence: TGTGCCAGCAGCTTAGTTGGGCGGATCTACAATGAGCAGTTCTTC. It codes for CASSLVGRIYNEQFF.

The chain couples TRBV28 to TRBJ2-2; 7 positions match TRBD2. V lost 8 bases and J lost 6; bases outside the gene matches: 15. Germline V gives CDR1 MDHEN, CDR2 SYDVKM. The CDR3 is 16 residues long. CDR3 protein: CASRWTSGASAGELFF. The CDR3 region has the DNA TGTGCCAGCCGATGGACTAGTGGAGCCTCTGCCGGGGAGCTGTTTTTT.

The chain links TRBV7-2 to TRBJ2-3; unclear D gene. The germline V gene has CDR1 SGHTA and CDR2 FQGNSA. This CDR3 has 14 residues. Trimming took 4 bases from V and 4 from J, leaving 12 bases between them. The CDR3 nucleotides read TGTGCCAGCAGCTCCCTCTCGGCCGCAGATACGCAGTATTTT. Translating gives CASSSLSAADTQYF.

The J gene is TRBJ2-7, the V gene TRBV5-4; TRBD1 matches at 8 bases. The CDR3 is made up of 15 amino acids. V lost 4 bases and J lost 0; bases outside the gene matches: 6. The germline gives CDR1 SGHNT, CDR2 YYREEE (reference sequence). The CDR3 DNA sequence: TGTGCCAGCAGCCCGGGACAGGATAGCTCCTACGAGCAGTACTTC. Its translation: CASSPGQDSSYEQYF.

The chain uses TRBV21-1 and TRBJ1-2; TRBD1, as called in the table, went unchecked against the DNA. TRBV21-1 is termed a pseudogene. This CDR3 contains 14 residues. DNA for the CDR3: TGTGCCAGCAGCAAAGCAGCCAGGGTGTTTTGCTACACCTTC. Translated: CASSKAARVFCYTF.